Listed below are T cell receptor beta chains from one sample, sequenced in a study of beta chain features in type 1 diabetes. The protocol was immunoSEQ multiplex PCR, while the TCRdb copy is restricted to in-frame clones and leaves out a portion. There are 310,000 or so clones in the sample; around 16% occur only once, and roughly 0.015% lies in the top ten. Material for sequencing was naive CD4+ T cells from blood. The receptors derive from a man between 18 and 29 years old with type 1 diabetes. Both conserved end residues are part of each CDR3. D genes are given only for firm matches. Not every row has a clone size; where given, it reads once, few, many or a size class.

>NA|TRBJ2-3|TRBV5-4|13|NA
CASSFDTTDTQYF
TGTGCCAGCAGCTTCGACACCACAGATACGCAGTATTTT
>NA|TRBJ1-4|TRBV11-2|14|NA
CASAPGVANEKLFF
TGTGCCAGCGCCCCCGGGGTAGCTAATGAAAAACTGTTTTTT
>TRBD2|TRBJ2-3|TRBV28|15|few
CASSLAQRREGTQYF
TGTGCCAGCAGTTTAGCGCAGAGGAGGGAGGGTACGCAGTATTTT
>NA|TRBJ1-6|TRBV5-4|14|NA
CASSSGENNSPLHF
TGTGCCAGCAGCTCGGGGGAGAATAATTCACCCCTCCACTTT
>TRBD2|TRBJ2-7|TRBV29-1|14|few
CSVAGLAEIYEQYF
TGCAGCGTTGCGGGACTAGCGGAGATCTACGAGCAGTACTTC
>TRBD1|TRBJ1-2|TRBV4-1|15|NA
CASSFHTDRRYGYTF
TGCGCCAGCAGCTTTCACACGGACAGGCGTTATGGCTACACCTTC
>TRBD1|TRBJ1-5|TRBV5-1|15|NA
CASSLQGLSNQPQHF
TGCGCCAGCAGCTTACAGGGGCTTAGCAATCAGCCCCAGCATTTT
>NA|TRBJ2-7|TRBV9|14|few
CASSVTEYSYEQYF
TGTGCCAGCAGCGTGACAGAGTACTCCTACGAGCAGTACTTC
>TRBD2|TRBJ2-5|TRBV7-9|16|few
CASSPGLAGDQETQYF
TGTGCCAGCAGCCCCGGACTAGCGGGGGATCAAGAGACCCAGTACTTC
>NA|TRBJ2-5|TRBV19|15|few
CASSNQGRMAETQYF
TGTGCCAGTAGTAACCAGGGAAGGATGGCGGAGACCCAGTACTTC
>NA|TRBJ2-1|TRBV6-4|16|few
CASSDFGQGKRVEQFF
TGTGCCAGCAGTGATTTTGGGCAGGGGAAAAGGGTTGAGCAGTTCTTC
>NA|TRBJ1-5|TRBV19|15|few
CASSPRLRSNQPQHF
TGTGCCAGTAGTCCACGACTGAGGAGCAATCAGCCCCAGCATTTT
>NA|TRBJ2-4|TRBV29-1|14|many
CSVGHSGAKNIQYF
TGCAGCGTCGGCCACAGTGGAGCCAAAAACATTCAGTACTTC
>NA|TRBJ1-3|TRBV1|14|few
CTSSQAVVENTIYF
TGCACCAGCAGCCAAGCGGTGGTCGAAAACACCATATATTTT
>NA|TRBJ2-5|TRBV5-1|13|NA
CASSLEGEGTQYF
TGCGCCAGCAGCTTGGAGGGGGAGGGGACCCAGTACTTC
>TRBD1|TRBJ1-1|TRBV5-4|16|few
CASSLNRGAYNTEAFF
TGTGCCAGCAGCTTGAACAGGGGGGCGTATAACACTGAAGCTTTCTTT
>NA|TRBJ1-2|TRBV11-2|13|few
CASSYSGNYGYTF
TGTGCCAGCAGCTATTCAGGGAACTATGGCTACACCTTC
>NA|TRBJ1-2|TRBV4-3|14|few
CASSQGQGLHGYTF
TGCGCCAGCAGCCAAGGCCAGGGCCTCCATGGCTACACCTTC
>TRBD1|TRBJ1-5|TRBV15|17|NA
CATSRDVGTEINQPQHF
TGTGCCACCAGCAGAGATGTTGGGACAGAAATCAATCAGCCCCAGCATTTT
>TRBD1|TRBJ1-1|TRBV29-1|15|few
CSVEGTGGLNTEAFF
TGCAGCGTTGAGGGGACAGGGGGCTTGAACACTGAAGCTTTCTTT
>TRBD1|TRBJ2-5|TRBV30|13|NA
CAWGNRGRETQYF
TGTGCCTGGGGGAACAGGGGTCGAGAGACCCAGTACTTC
>TRBD1|TRBJ2-3|TRBV5-1|14|few
CASSTGQYTDTQYF
TGCGCCAGCAGCACGGGACAGTACACAGATACGCAGTATTTT
>NA|TRBJ1-4|TRBV4-3|14|NA
CASSITERVEKLFF
TGCGCCAGCAGCATAACGGAGAGGGTAGAAAAACTGTTTTTT
>TRBD1|TRBJ1-2|TRBV9|15|few
CASSGGTGNWEGYTF
TGTGCCAGCAGCGGAGGGACAGGGAACTGGGAGGGCTACACCTTC
>NA|TRBJ1-2|TRBV6-5|13|NA
CASGVRSNYGYTF
TGTGCCAGCGGAGTCAGATCTAACTATGGCTACACCTTC
>NA|TRBJ2-4|TRBV29-1|14|few
CSVAGQLAKNIQYF
TGCAGCGTTGCCGGACAGCTAGCCAAAAACATTCAGTACTTC
>TRBD1|TRBJ2-7|TRBV6-1|15|NA
CASSERTGRLYEQYF
TGTGCCAGCAGTGAGCGGACAGGGCGCCTCTACGAGCAGTACTTC
>TRBD1|TRBJ2-1|TRBV28|15|few
CASRAWGTGFNEQFF
TGTGCCAGCAGGGCCTGGGGGACAGGGTTCAATGAGCAGTTCTTC
>TRBD2|TRBJ2-3|TRBV11-2|18|NA
CASSTTRRLAGGRDTQYF
TGTGCCAGCAGCACCACCCGGCGGCTAGCGGGGGGGCGAGATACGCAGTATTTT
>NA|TRBJ2-1|TRBV9|15|few
CASSVSSPSYNEQFF
TGTGCCAGCAGCGTATCTAGTCCCTCCTACAATGAGCAGTTCTTC
>NA|TRBJ2-5|TRBV18|16|few
CASSPSGAAVGETQYF
TGTGCCAGCTCACCCTCAGGGGCGGCAGTTGGAGAGACCCAGTACTTC
>NA|TRBJ2-1|TRBV25-1|15|NA
CASSRFDGAYNEQFF
TGTGCCAGCAGCCGCTTCGACGGAGCATACAATGAGCAGTTCTTC
>TRBD1|TRBJ1-1|TRBV10-3|15|once
CAISRQGGASTEAFF
TGTGCCATCAGTCGACAGGGAGGCGCCAGCACTGAAGCTTTCTTT
>TRBD1|TRBJ2-3|TRBV7-9|15|few
CASSRGQGATDTQYF
TGTGCCAGCAGCCGAGGACAGGGGGCCACAGATACGCAGTATTTT
>NA|TRBJ1-2|TRBV5-1|15|few
CASSLEVTGDYGYTF
TGCGCCAGCAGCTTGGAAGTGACAGGAGACTATGGCTACACCTTC
>TRBD1|TRBJ2-1|TRBV6-1|15|NA
CATFRLGQGANEQFF
TGTGCCACCTTCCGACTCGGACAGGGGGCAAATGAGCAGTTCTTC
>TRBD1|TRBJ2-7|TRBV29-1|15|few
CSVGTGTGGIYEQYF
TGCAGCGTCGGAACCGGGACAGGGGGAATCTACGAGCAGTACTTC
>NA|TRBJ1-6|TRBV7-9|16|few
CASSLAQGIPDSPLHF
TGTGCCAGCAGCTTAGCTCAGGGGATTCCGGATTCACCCCTCCACTTT
>NA|TRBJ2-5|TRBV19|13|few
CASSPSGQETQYF
TGTGCCAGTAGCCCCAGCGGGCAAGAGACCCAGTACTTC
>TRBD2|TRBJ2-1|TRBV9|16|few
CASSVGASGALNEQFF
TGTGCCAGCAGCGTAGGGGCTAGCGGGGCACTCAATGAGCAGTTCTTC
>NA|TRBJ2-1|TRBV18|15|few
CASSPAESSYNEQFF
TGTGCCAGCTCACCAGCGGAGTCTTCCTACAATGAGCAGTTCTTC
>NA|TRBJ2-2|TRBV28|13|few
CASRTFLAGELFF
TGTGCCAGCAGGACCTTCCTAGCCGGGGAGCTGTTTTTT
>NA|TRBJ2-1|TRBV9|15|few
CASSVVPGSYNEQFF
TGTGCCAGCAGCGTAGTTCCTGGGAGCTACAATGAGCAGTTCTTC
>TRBD1|TRBJ1-1|TRBV5-1|14|few
CASSPTGTAAEAFF
TGCGCCAGCAGCCCGACCGGGACAGCTGCTGAAGCTTTCTTT
>NA|TRBJ2-7|TRBV10-2|13|NA
CASSSDSTYEQYF
TGCGCCAGCAGTTCGGACAGTACCTACGAGCAGTACTTC
>TRBD2|TRBJ2-5|TRBV5-1|17|few
CASSLGGTSKDGGTQYF
TGCGCCAGCAGCTTGGGAGGGACTAGCAAAGACGGTGGGACCCAGTACTTC
>NA|TRBJ1-1|TRBV6-5|11|few
CASRRGTEAFF
TGTGCCAGCAGGCGGGGCACTGAAGCTTTCTTT
>NA|TRBJ2-7|TRBV29-1|11|few
CSVGTVYEQYF
TGCAGCGTTGGTACGGTGTACGAGCAGTACTTC
>NA|TRBJ1-1|TRBV10-1|13|NA
CASSAAVNTEAFF
TGCGCCAGCAGTGCAGCGGTGAACACTGAAGCTTTCTTT